The 14 T cell receptor beta chains in this list originate from one sample, sequenced in a study of OX40 agonist ivuxolimab in advanced cancers. Method: immunoSEQ multiplex PCR; TCRdb's copy keeps in-frame clones and lacks some. Among 73,000 or so clones listed, around 80% were seen once. The input for sequencing was CD4+ or CD8+ T cells sorted from blood, taken in a trial of the OX40 agonist ivuxolimab. These receptors were taken from an adult with an advanced solid tumor such as melanoma, head and neck, liver or kidney cancer.

This clone has only a few counts. V gene TRBV2 combines with J gene TRBJ2-1, with 9 bases identical to TRBD1. With 9 bases clipped from V and 12 bases from J, the junction kept 12 bases outside the gene matches. The CDR3 spans 13 residues. CDR1 SNHLY and CDR2 FYNNEI come from the germline V gene. The CDR3 region is CASVVGTGTWQFF. In DNA form, the CDR3 reads TGTGCCAGTGTCGTCGGGACAGGGACTTGGCAGTTCTTC. The full variable domain, its missing parts supplied by reference TRBV2 and TRBJ2-1, is EPEVTQTPSHQVTQMGQEVILRCVPISNHLYFYWYRQILGQKVEFLVSFYNNEISEKSEIFDDQFSVERPDGSNFTLKIRSTKLEDSAMYFCASVVGTGTWQFFGPGTRLTVL.

This chain joins TRBV20-1 and TRBJ1-1, with D perhaps matching TRBD1 (5 bases). Per germline, CDR1 DFQATT and CDR2 SNEGSKA (reference sequence). The CDR3 is made up of 11 amino acids. CDR3 nucleotide sequence: TGCATGGGGCAGGGTGGAACTGAAGCTTTCTTT. It codes for CMGQGGTEAFF.

In DNA, the CDR3 is TGTGCCAGCAGTTTACAGGGCCGAATGGAAAAACTGTTTTTT. Translation: CASSLQGRMEKLFF. The rearrangement joins TRBV27 to TRBJ1-4; D is perhaps TRBD1 (5 bases). This CDR3 has 14 residues. Trimming stripped 2 bases from V and 8 bases from J, with 12 bases between. Germline CDR1 MNHEY, CDR2 SMNVEV (reference sequence).

This CDR3 reads CASSLTAGDYGYTF. CDR3 DNA sequence: TGCGCCAGCAGCTTGACGGCAGGGGACTATGGCTACACCTTC. The chain combines TRBV5-1 with TRBJ1-2; maybe TRBD1 (6 bases). The V gene lost 1 base and the J gene lost 3 bases, with 10 bases spanning the gap. CDR1 SGHRS and CDR2 YFSETQ come from the germline V gene. CDR3 length: 14 amino acids.

The gene calls are TRBV7-2 and TRBJ2-5; TRBD1 matches at 7 bases. CDR3 size: 15 residues. Trimming took 1 base from V and 2 from J; bases not matched to a gene: 4. The germline CDR1 and CDR2 sequences are SGHTA and FQGNSA. The CDR3 protein is CASSLVVRGQETQYF. The CDR3 region has the DNA TGTGCCAGCAGCTTAGTGGTCAGGGGGCAAGAGACCCAGTACTTC.

The rearrangement links TRBV19 to TRBJ2-7, with 10 bases fitting TRBD2. Germline V gives CDR1 LNHDA, CDR2 SQIVND (reference sequence). CDR3 size: 15 residues. V lost 9 bases and J lost 1; bases outside the gene matches: 9. Written as DNA, the CDR3 is TGTGCCAGCTCGAGGACTAGCGGAGGTTCCTACGAGCAGTACTTC. Its protein is CASSRTSGGSYEQYF.

This clone occurred once. The genes are TRBV7-9 and TRBJ1-4; D not resolved. Germline CDR1 SEHNR, CDR2 FQNEAQ (reference sequence). The CDR3 sequence is 15 residues long. V was trimmed by 5 bases and J by 4 bases, leaving 14 bases between them. CDR3: CASSRKGGFNEKLFF. CDR3 sequence (DNA): TGTGCCAGCAGCCGTAAGGGAGGGTTTAATGAAAAACTGTTTTTT.

The chain has TRBV30 and TRBJ1-5; 7 nucleotides match TRBD1. CDR1 and CDR2 (germline): GTSNPN, SVGIG (reference sequence). There are 13 residues in the CDR3. The V gene end was trimmed by 7 bases and the J gene end by 5 bases; junction bases not matched to a gene: 8. CDR3 sequence: CALSRDSHQPQHF. The CDR3 coding sequence is TGTGCCTTGAGCCGGGACAGCCATCAGCCCCAGCATTTT.

The J gene is TRBJ2-7, the V gene TRBV29-1; 7 bases match TRBD2. This CDR3 is 11 amino acids long. Germline CDR1 reads SQVTM; CDR2 reads ANQGSEA. Trimming took 4 bases from V and 3 from J; bases not matched to a gene: 0. For the CDR3, the DNA is TGCAGCGTTGGGGGGGGCTACGAGCAGTACTTC. Translating it yields CSVGGGYEQYF.

This clone was seen once. The gene calls are TRBV7-2 and TRBJ1-2, with D possibly TRBD1 on 6 matching bases. Germline assignment: CDR1 SGHTA and CDR2 FQGNSA. The V end was cut by 3 bases, the J end by 8 bases, with 10 bases between. The CDR3 consists of 12 residues. The CDR3 loop is CASSFKGDGYTF. The DNA for the CDR3 is TGTGCCAGCAGCTTTAAGGGGGACGGCTACACCTTC. Variable domain in full (rest from reference TRBV7-2 and TRBJ1-2): GAGVSQSPSNKVTEKGKDVELRCDPISGHTALYWYRQSLGQGLEFLIYFQGNSAPDKSGLPSDRFSAERTGGSVSTLTIQRTQQEDSAVYLCASSFKGDGYTFGSGTRLTVV.

The rearrangement links TRBV5-6 to TRBJ1-2, with 8 positions matching TRBD1. CDR3 size: 13 residues. V lost 4 bases, J lost 8 bases, and 7 bases stayed unmatched. Germline V gene lookup returns CDR1 SGHDT and CDR2 YYEEEE. CDR3: CASSAIRGRGYTF. The CDR3, as DNA: TGTGCCAGCAGCGCAATCAGGGGGCGAGGCTACACCTTC. The variable domain in full, completed from reference TRBV5-6 and TRBJ1-2, reads DAGVTQSPTHLIKTRGQQVTLRCSPKSGHDTVSWYQQALGQGPQFIFQYYEEEERQRGNFPDRFSGHQFPNYSSELNVNALLLGDSALYLCASSAIRGRGYTFGSGTRLTVV.

V is TRBV7-2 and J is TRBJ2-1, with a possible D match to TRBD2 (7 bases). Germline lookup yields CDR1 SGHTA and CDR2 FQGNSA. The V end was cut by 1 base, the J end by 4 bases, with 11 bases between. This CDR3 spans 15 amino acids. CDR3 nucleotide sequence: TGTGCCAGCAGCTTAGGTGCGGGGGCTTACAATGAGCAGTTCTTC. It yields the protein CASSLGAGAYNEQFF. The full variable domain, in which reference TRBV7-2 and TRBJ2-1 provide the parts outside the CDR3, is GAGVSQSPSNKVTEKGKDVELRCDPISGHTALYWYRQSLGQGLEFLIYFQGNSAPDKSGLPSDRFSAERTGGSVSTLTIQRTQQEDSAVYLCASSLGAGAYNEQFFGPGTRLTVL.

J is TRBJ2-2 and V is TRBV11-3; 8 nucleotides agree with TRBD1. The CDR3 extends over 16 amino acids. CDR1 and CDR2 (germline): SGHNT, YENEEA. J was trimmed by 7 bases and V by 0 bases; bases with no gene match: 7. Here the CDR3 reads CASSLDYPGGNGELFF. In DNA, the CDR3 is TGTGCCAGCAGCTTAGATTATCCAGGGGGCAACGGGGAGCTGTTTTTT.

V gene TRBV11-2 combines with J gene TRBJ2-1; 13 nucleotides align to TRBD2. Trimming took 3 bases from V and 7 from J; bases not matched to a gene: 3. In germline, CDR1 is SGHAT, CDR2 FQNNGV. The CDR3 has 15 amino acids. The CDR3 region has the DNA TGTGCCAGCAGCTTGGGGACTAGCGGGGAGAATGAGCAGTTCTTC. It is translated as CASSLGTSGENEQFF.